The rows below give T cell receptor beta chains drawn from one sample of a study of blood T cell repertoires in COVID-19. Using immunoSEQ multiplex PCR, the repertoire was profiled, and TCRdb retains in-frame clones only, with some absent. The sample yields about 280,000 clones, 85% to 90% seen once. The sample taken for sequencing was peripheral blood. These receptor sequences come from a man aged 40-50 years with acute or convalescent COVID-19. CDR3s include the opening cysteine and the closing phenylalanine or tryptophan. D genes are given only for firm matches. Clone size is not always given. Where it is, it says once, few, many or a class for expanded clones.

>.|TRBD2|TRBV20-1|TRBJ2-7
TGCAGTGCTAGTACTAGCGGATACGCCTACGAGCAGTACTTC
CSASTSGYAYEQYF
>.|.|TRBV7-9|TRBJ1-1
TGTGCCAGCAGCTTAGGGACACCTGCCATGAACACTGAAGCTTTCTTT
CASSLGTPAMNTEAFF
>.|.|TRBV7-9|TRBJ2-6
TGTGCCAGCAGTTCCGGACAGCTCGGGGCCAACGTCCTGACTTTC
CASSSGQLGANVLTF
>.|.|TRBV5-5|TRBJ1-3
TGTGCCAGCAGCTTTGACGCAGGGGACACCATATATTTT
CASSFDAGDTIYF
>.|.|TRBV6-1|TRBJ1-1
TGTGCCAGCAGTGAGACAGGAAACACTGAAGCTTTCTTT
CASSETGNTEAFF
>few|.|TRBV12-5|TRBJ2-1
TGTGCTAGTGGTACAAGAATCGATCTAGTGAGCTCCTACAATGAGCAGTTCTTC
CASGTRIDLVSSYNEQFF
>.|TRBD1|TRBV5-6|TRBJ1-2
TGTGCCAGCAGCTTGGTGGCCGGACAGGGGGCGTATGGCTACACCTTC
CASSLVAGQGAYGYTF
>.|TRBD1|TRBV18|TRBJ1-2
TGTGCCAGCTCACCTTATGAGGGGGCCTACTATGGCTACACCTTC
CASSPYEGAYYGYTF
>.|.|TRBV18|TRBJ1-1
TGTGCCAGCTCAGGGCAGGGGAACACTGAAGCTTTCTTT
CASSGQGNTEAFF
>.|.|TRBV7-9|TRBJ2-6
TGTGCCAGCAGCTTAGTAGGCGCCAGGGAGGCTGGGGCCAACGTCCTGACTTTC
CASSLVGAREAGANVLTF
>.|.|TRBV27|TRBJ2-1
TGTGCCAGCAGTTTATCCCTTGGGGGCAGGTGGTCCTACAATGAGCAGTTCTTC
CASSLSLGGRWSYNEQFF
>.|TRBD1|TRBV6-5|TRBJ1-5
TGTGCCAGCAGTTCCCGGGACAGTAATCAGCCCCAGCATTTT
CASSSRDSNQPQHF
>.|.|TRBV2|TRBJ2-1
TGTGCCAGCAGTGCCCAGGGGACCGGTGAGCAGTTCTTC
CASSAQGTGEQFF
>.|.|TRBV5-1|TRBJ1-1
TGCGCCAGCAGCTTGGAACCAGGGGACCCTGAAGCTTTCTTT
CASSLEPGDPEAFF
>.|.|TRBV19|TRBJ1-1
TGTGCCAGTAGTATCTCCTGGAGTGGCACTGAAGCTTTCTTT
CASSISWSGTEAFF
>.|.|TRBV12-3/TRBV12-4|TRBJ1-6
TGTGCCAGCAGTACTAACTATTCACCCCTCCACTTT
CASSTNYSPLHF
>.|TRBD1|TRBV19|TRBJ1-2
TGTGCCAGTAGTCTGAGGACAGGCAACTCTAACTATGGCTACACCTTC
CASSLRTGNSNYGYTF
>once|.|TRBV4-1|TRBJ2-7
TGCGCCAGCAGCCAAGCGATTGACAGCTACTCCTACGAGCAGTACTTC
CASSQAIDSYSYEQYF
>.|.|TRBV15|TRBJ1-1
TGTGCCACCAGCATAATCCGGTTGAACACTGAAGCTTTCTTT
CATSIIRLNTEAFF
>.|.|TRBV5-1|TRBJ2-7
TGCGCCAGCAGCTTGGGGGGAGAGGGCTACGAGCAGTACTTC
CASSLGGEGYEQYF
>.|TRBD2|TRBV10-1|TRBJ2-3
TGCGCCAGCAGTGAGTCCACTAGCGCTGCGGCAGATACGCAGTATTTT
CASSESTSAAADTQYF
>.|.|TRBV6-6|TRBJ1-2
TGTGCCAGCAAGGGCAGGGAAAACTATGGCTACACCTTC
CASKGRENYGYTF
>.|.|TRBV6-5|TRBJ1-2
TGTGCCAGCAGTCCAAATCGCCCCGGGGATGGCTACACCTTC
CASSPNRPGDGYTF
>.|TRBD1|TRBV2|TRBJ1-2
TGTGCCAGCACCTTGACAGGGCTAGAGGGCTACACCTTC
CASTLTGLEGYTF
>.|TRBD1|TRBV5-6|TRBJ2-3
TGTGCCAGCAGCATGGGGGGACAGGCAGCCTCAGATACGCAGTATTTT
CASSMGGQAASDTQYF
>.|TRBD1|TRBV5-1|TRBJ2-3
TGCGCCAGCAGCTTGGACCCCCGACAGGGGCTGGATACGCAGTATTTT
CASSLDPRQGLDTQYF
>once|TRBD2|TRBV7-8|TRBJ2-1
TGTGCCAGCAGCCTTACTAGCGGGGCTTACAATGAGCAGTTCTTC
CASSLTSGAYNEQFF
>.|.|TRBV13|TRBJ2-3
TGTGCCAGCAGCTTATCGTTAGATACGCAGTATTTT
CASSLSLDTQYF
>once|.|TRBV3-1/TRBV3-2|TRBJ1-3
TGTGCCAGCAGCTCCGGACAGTCCTCTGGAAACACCATATATTTT
CASSSGQSSGNTIYF
>.|TRBD2|TRBV5-4|TRBJ2-5
TGTGCCAGCAGCTCCTCTCTAGCGGGGGGCGCGAAGACCCAGTACTTC
CASSSSLAGGAKTQYF
>.|.|TRBV2|TRBJ1-1
TGTGCCAGCAAGGTAGGGGTGACTGAAGCTTTCTTT
CASKVGVTEAFF
>few|TRBD1|TRBV5-4|TRBJ1-4
TGTGCCAGCAGTAAACAGGGGGCCCAGGAAAAACTGTTTTTT
CASSKQGAQEKLFF
>.|TRBD1|TRBV7-3|TRBJ1-6
TGTGCCAGCAGCCGCCGGGACAGCCCAAATTCACCCCTCCACTTT
CASSRRDSPNSPLHF
>once|.|TRBV6-5|TRBJ2-1
TGTGCCAGCAGGACAGGCTCCTACAATGAGCAGTTCTTC
CASRTGSYNEQFF
>.|.|TRBV6-4|TRBJ1-1
TGTGCCAGCAGTGTGATGGTCGGGGGGAACACTGAAGCTTTCTTT
CASSVMVGGNTEAFF
>.|.|TRBV7-3|TRBJ1-2
TGTGCCAGCAGCTTAACCGGGGCAGGGGAAGGGGGCTACACCTTC
CASSLTGAGEGGYTF
>.|TRBD2|TRBV29-1|TRBJ2-3
TGCAGCGTTGAAGCTAGCGGGGACACAGATACGCAGTATTTT
CSVEASGDTDTQYF
>.|.|TRBV11-2|TRBJ1-1
TGTGCCAGCTCGGGGGGCCGGGGCACTGAAGCTTTCTTT
CASSGGRGTEAFF
>once|.|TRBV6-2/TRBV6-3|TRBJ2-2
TGTGCCAGCAGCCCCGGATGGCGGGGAAACACCGGGGAGCTGTTTTTT
CASSPGWRGNTGELFF
>.|.|TRBV6-5|TRBJ1-1
TGTGCCAGCTCTCCAACTTTGAACACTGAAGCTTTCTTT
CASSPTLNTEAFF
>.|TRBD2|TRBV2|TRBJ2-3
TGTGCCAGCAGTGACATGTCTAGCGGGCGTACAGATACGCAGTATTTT
CASSDMSSGRTDTQYF
>.|TRBD1|TRBV5-6|TRBJ1-2
TGTGCCAGCAGCTTTGGAGACAGGGGCTATGGCTACACCTTC
CASSFGDRGYGYTF
>once|.|TRBV9|TRBJ1-3
TGTGCCAGCAGCGTAGGAGGCAGCGCGACGCGGGGAAACACCATATATTTT
CASSVGGSATRGNTIYF
>.|.|TRBV21-1|TRBJ2-3
TGTGCCAGCAGCAAATCCAGGGGCTCGTACCGCACAGATACGCAGTATTTT
CASSKSRGSYRTDTQYF
>.|TRBD1|TRBV9|TRBJ2-2
TGTGCCAGCAGCGTAGTACAGGGGACAACCGGGGAGCTGTTTTTT
CASSVVQGTTGELFF
>once|TRBD1|TRBV27|TRBJ1-1
TGTGCCAGCAGTCCATCTGTCGGAAGTAGGACAGGCACTGAAGCTTTCTTT
CASSPSVGSRTGTEAFF
>.|TRBD1|TRBV29-1|TRBJ1-1
TGCAGCGTTTCCTCCTCGGCCGGGACAGGGTCTGAAGCTTTCTTT
CSVSSSAGTGSEAFF
>.|.|TRBV18|TRBJ1-5
TGTGCCAGCTCACCCGACAGAAATCAGCCCCAGCATTTT
CASSPDRNQPQHF
>.|.|TRBV7-2|TRBJ1-3
TGTGCCAGCAGCCCGATCATCGGGAGAAACACCATATATTTT
CASSPIIGRNTIYF
>few|.|TRBV3-1/TRBV3-2|TRBJ2-4
TGTGCCAGCACGGGTCTAGCCAAAAACATTCAGTACTTC
CASTGLAKNIQYF
>.|.|TRBV30|TRBJ1-5
TGTGCCTGTGCGCGGGGGAGCAATCAGTCCCAGCATTTT
CACARGSNQSQHF
>.|TRBD1|TRBV5-1|TRBJ2-3
TGCGCCAGCAGCTTAGGGACAGGCACAGATACGCAGTATTTT
CASSLGTGTDTQYF
>.|TRBD1|TRBV15|TRBJ2-1
TGTGCCACCCTCCTGGACAGGGCGAACAATGAGCAGTTCTTC
CATLLDRANNEQFF
>.|.|TRBV9|TRBJ2-1
TGTGCCAGCAGCGTAGGGGGGCTTTCCTACAATGAGCAGTTCTTC
CASSVGGLSYNEQFF
>.|TRBD2|TRBV3-1/TRBV3-2|TRBJ2-1
TGTGCCAGCAGCCGTCGGACTAGCGGGGGGGATACTGAGCAGTTCTTC
CASSRRTSGGDTEQFF
>.|.|TRBV5-1|TRBJ1-6
TGCGCCAGCAGCTTGGCTCAGGGAGGGGATTCACCCCTCCACTTT
CASSLAQGGDSPLHF
>.|.|TRBV2|TRBJ1-5
TGTGCCAGCAGTCGGCGGCCTAATCAGCCCCAGCATTTT
CASSRRPNQPQHF
>.|.|TRBV6-5|TRBJ1-5
TGTGCCAGCAGGGGGGCAGGAAATCAGCCCCAGCATTTT
CASRGAGNQPQHF
>few|.|TRBV5-6|TRBJ2-7
TGTGCCAGCAGCTCCACCTACGAGCAGTACTTC
CASSSTYEQYF
>.|.|TRBV6-5|TRBJ1-1
TGTGCCAGCAGGATTCAGGCGAACACTGAAGCTTTCTTT
CASRIQANTEAFF